A single sample gave rise to the 3 T cell receptor beta chains below, sequenced in a study of T cell changes during pregnancy in multiple sclerosis. Using immunoSEQ multiplex PCR, the repertoire was profiled, and TCRdb retains in-frame clones only, with some absent. The data contain some 27,000 clones, roughly 91% of them singletons. The sequenced sample was CD4+ T cells from peripheral blood mononuclear cells, obtained after pregnancy. All receptors derive from a female donor with multiple sclerosis, enrolled in a pregnancy study.

This chain joins TRBV5-6 and TRBJ2-1; the D gene is possibly TRBD1 (6 bases). The CDR3 consists of 15 residues. Trimming pared 0 bases from V and 4 bases from J, leaving 11 bases between. Per germline, CDR1 SGHDT and CDR2 YYEEEE. As DNA, the CDR3 is TGTGCCAGCAGCTTGGAGGGGGTGGGGTACAATGAGCAGTTCTTC. Residues: CASSLEGVGYNEQFF.

V is TRBV6-4 and J is TRBJ2-3, with TRBD2 matching 7 bases. Germline CDR1 and CDR2: MRHNA and SNTAGT. This CDR3 is built from 15 residues. With V trimmed by 2 bases and J by 2 bases, 4 bases remained unmatched. Here the CDR3 reads CASSDTSEATDTQYF. The CDR3 nucleotides are TGTGCCAGCAGTGACACTAGCGAGGCCACAGATACGCAGTATTTT.

This CDR3 reads CASSFTGARGSNQPQHF. Written as DNA, the CDR3 is TGTGCCAGCAGCTTCACAGGGGCGCGGGGAAGCAATCAGCCCCAGCATTTT. The genes are TRBV7-8 and TRBJ1-5; 7 nucleotides agree with TRBD1. Unmatched junction bases numbered 9, after V lost 3 bases and J lost 1 base. Germline V gene lookup returns CDR1 SGHVS and CDR2 FQNEAQ. The CDR3 totals 17 residues.